This T cell receptor beta chain was documented in a study of blood T cell repertoires in COVID-19. On the study more broadly: Material from acute and convalescent COVID-19 was sourced from the United States, Italy and Spain. The cDNA or gDNA used as material had been derived from T cells, B-cell-depleted T cells, or PBMCs.

Authors' methods: Reference gene primer amplification yielded estimated nucleated cell counts. Assay: immunoSEQ multiplex PCR; the TCRdb copy retains only in-frame clones and omits some. D and trimming were read from the DNA, whereas the V and J calls and clone size are those reported in that table. The data contain a few hundred thousand clones, around 88% of them singletons. Sequenced input: peripheral blood. The clonotype comes from an older man with acute or convalescent COVID-19.

In DNA, the CDR3 is TGTGCCACCAGTGAAACGACAGCTTTAAGCTACGAGCAGTACTTC. Translated, it gives CATSETTALSYEQYF. The chain recombines TRBV24-1 with TRBJ2-7; tentatively, D is TRBD1 (5 bases). CDR1 is KGHDR, CDR2 SFDVKD, per germline. CDR3 size: 15 residues. Trimming cost V 4 bases and J 3 bases, with 15 bases left between them.